Given below is one T cell receptor beta chain in context. Here immunoSEQ multiplex PCR was the method, and the copy in TCRdb shows in-frame clones only, minus some. This sample has about 120,000 clones, with approximately 90% found just once. This specimen belongs to a study of radiotherapy plus CTLA-4 blockade in lung cancer. For the study at large: Among patients, around 19% showed objective responses, and approximately 31% had disease control.

The germline CDR1 and CDR2 sequences are SGHVS and FQNEAQ. Trimming took 1 base from V and 1 from J; bases not matched to a gene: 9. The CDR3 loop spans 18 amino acids. V usage is TRBV7-8 and J usage is TRBJ2-5; TRBD1 agrees at 10 bases. The material sequenced was peripheral blood, taken from a patient treated with radiotherapy plus ipilimumab. This clonotype was obtained from a human donor with non-small cell lung cancer that progressed on radiotherapy plus ipilimumab. The CDR3 is CASSLELGTGARQETQYF. The CDR3 bases are TGTGCCAGCAGCTTAGAACTTGGGACAGGGGCCCGCCAAGAGACCCAGTACTTC.